These 8 T cell receptor beta chains were sequenced from one sample in a study of identical twins' blood T cells. TCRdb fed the 5' RACE reads into MiXCR, producing one record per CDR3 protein. The sample holds a few hundred thousand distinct CDR3 sequences, approximately 30% seen once. The sequenced sample was PBMCs. The source of these receptors is a woman aged 18-55 years in good health.

This chain connects TRBV13 to TRBJ1-1; 9 positions match TRBD1. CDR1 is PRHDT, CDR2 FYEKMQ, per germline (reference sequence). The J segment lost 1 base and the V segment lost 5 bases, leaving 8 bases of the junction unmatched. This CDR3 has 16 residues. CDR3 bases: TGTGCCAGCAGCCCACCCCCGGGACAGGGGAACACTGAAGCTTTCTTT. This sequence encodes CASSPPPGQGNTEAFF.

A note on this clonotype: This could be a read error, since a much larger clone is one nucleotide away. This chain links TRBV18 with TRBJ2-7; no firm D call. The germline V and J ends were trimmed by 8 bases and 1 base, with 18 bases remaining between them. This CDR3 is built from 15 residues. Looked up from germline, CDR1 is KGHSH and CDR2 is LQKENI. The CDR3 region is CASPLGQLSSYEQYF. CDR3 nucleotides: TGTGCCAGCCCACTCGGCCAACTTTCTTCCTACGAGCAGTACTTC.

In its sample, this clonotype was seen a few times. The chain joins TRBV15 to TRBJ2-7; 8 bases map to TRBD2. Germline assignment: CDR1 LNHNV and CDR2 YYDKDF (reference sequence). The CDR3 contains 16 residues. J was trimmed by 5 bases and V by 0 bases; bases with no gene match: 9. CDR3 in DNA: TGTGCCACCAGCAGAGAGGGGACTAGAGTGAATCACGAGCAGTACTTC. Its translation: CATSREGTRVNHEQYF.

This clonotype was counted at least ten times. The chain is built from TRBV10-3 and TRBJ1-1, with TRBD1 identical over 8 bases. CDR1 and CDR2 from the germline V gene are ENHRY and SYGVKD. CDR3 length: 15 residues. The V and J ends lost 2 bases and 8 bases, in that order; junction bases with no gene match: 10. CDR3 protein: CAISEGQGGVSEAFF. CDR3 bases: TGTGCCATCAGTGAGGGACAGGGAGGTGTTAGCGAAGCTTTCTTT.

The chain has TRBV7-8 and TRBJ1-3, with no clear D. The CDR3 runs 15 residues. The V end was cut by 1 base, the J end by 2 bases, with 9 bases between. From germline, CDR1 is SGHVS and CDR2 FQNEAQ. CDR3 sequence: CASSLGAGPGNTIYF. As DNA, the CDR3 is TGTGCCAGCAGCTTAGGGGCCGGCCCTGGAAACACCATATATTTT.

This clonotype was observed a few times. The chain is built from TRBV29-1 and TRBJ2-1, with 7 bases fitting TRBD2. The CDR3 consists of 16 residues. The germline CDR1 and CDR2 sequences are SQVTM and ANQGSEA. Trimming at V came to 0 bases and at J to 4 bases, leaving 9 bases not matched to a gene. In DNA form, the CDR3 reads TGCAGCGTTGAAGATTTAGCGGGTGGGGAGTACAATGAGCAGTTCTTC. It translates to CSVEDLAGGEYNEQFF.

This clonotype came up a few times. V and J are TRBV27 and TRBJ1-1; 7 bases are shared with TRBD1. The J segment lost 2 bases and the V segment lost 5 bases, leaving 8 bases of the junction unmatched. Germline V lookup: CDR1 MNHEY, CDR2 SMNVEV (reference sequence). This CDR3 is built from 15 residues. In nucleotides, the CDR3 is TGTGCCAGCAGTGTCTTTCGACAGGGAAACACTGAAGCTTTCTTT. It is translated as CASSVFRQGNTEAFF.

The V call is TRBV11-2, the J call TRBJ1-1; unclear D gene. V was trimmed by 6 bases and J by 5 bases, leaving 19 bases between them. CDR1 and CDR2 from the germline V gene are SGHAT and FQNNGV. The CDR3 is 15 amino acids. Written as DNA, the CDR3 is TGTGCCAGCAGTTATCGAGGACGCGTGTGGACTGAAGCTTTCTTT. Its protein product is CASSYRGRVWTEAFF.